This TCR beta chain emerged from a study of OX40 agonist ivuxolimab in advanced cancers. Study details: Among those treated, three patients had partial responses, one with hepatocellular carcinoma and two with cutaneous melanoma.

Trimming stripped 2 bases from V and 10 bases from J, with 15 bases between. The germline V gene encodes CDR1 GTSNPN and CDR2 SVGIG (reference sequence). The CDR3 length is 14 residues. TCRdb's copy holds only in-frame clones and misses some; the assay was immunoSEQ multiplex PCR. The sample contains around 80,000 clones, around nine tenths of which appear only once. Sequenced material: CD4+ or CD8+ T cells sorted from blood, taken in a trial of the OX40 agonist ivuxolimab. The TCR was taken from an adult with an advanced solid tumor such as melanoma, head and neck, liver or kidney cancer. V usage is TRBV30 and J usage is TRBJ1-6; D unresolved. CDR3 sequence: CAWSPRPGGSPLHF. The CDR3 nucleotides read TGTGCCTGGAGTCCACGCCCCGGCGGGTCACCCCTCCACTTT.